This entry lists 14 T cell receptor beta chains sequenced from one sample in a study of T cells in localized non-small cell lung cancer. Libraries were prepared by immunoSEQ multiplex PCR; TCRdb keeps only in-frame clonotypes and omits some of them. The data show 25,000 to 30,000 clones, roughly four fifths seen once. Source: peripheral blood, taken before any cancer treatment. These receptors were taken from a woman aged 40 to 75 with stage I lung adenocarcinoma.

The V call is TRBV7-9, the J call TRBJ1-1; unclear D gene. V shed 1 base and J shed 8 bases, with 8 bases lying between them. The CDR3 runs to 12 residues. The germline CDR1 and CDR2 sequences are SEHNR and FQNEAQ (reference sequence). CDR3 coding DNA: TGTGCCAGCAGCTTAGGGGTGGCAGAAGCTTTCTTT. This sequence encodes CASSLGVAEAFF.

This clone has more than one count but fewer than ten. The chain is built from TRBV2 and TRBJ2-7; tentatively, D is TRBD1 (5 bases). The CDR3 loop spans 12 amino acids. The germline V gene encodes CDR1 SNHLY and CDR2 FYNNEI. Trimming took off 6 bases at V and 6 bases at J, with 12 bases between the two ends. CDR3 nucleotides: TGTGCCAGCAGGGGGCCCCTTGGCGAGCAGTACTTC. It is translated as CASRGPLGEQYF. Full variable domain (outside the CDR3, taken from reference TRBV2 and TRBJ2-7): EPEVTQTPSHQVTQMGQEVILRCVPISNHLYFYWYRQILGQKVEFLVSFYNNEISEKSEIFDDQFSVERPDGSNFTLKIRSTKLEDSAMYFCASRGPLGEQYFGPGTRLTVT.

The rearrangement links TRBV10-3 to TRBJ1-2; D is unresolved. This CDR3 contains 13 residues. CDR1 is ENHRY and CDR2 is SYGVKD in the germline V gene. The V end was cut by 2 bases, the J end by 4 bases, with 8 bases between. The CDR3 here is CAISEKGGYGYTF. For the CDR3, the DNA is TGTGCCATCAGTGAGAAGGGTGGCTATGGCTACACCTTC.

V and J are TRBV5-4 and TRBJ2-1; D not resolved. Trimming removed 2 bases from V and 5 bases from J, with 2 bases in between. This CDR3 has 11 amino acids. The germline CDR1 and CDR2 sequences are SGHNT and YYREEE (reference sequence). DNA for the CDR3: TGTGCCAGCAGCTTTCACAATGAGCAGTTCTTC. It yields the protein CASSFHNEQFF.

Here the CDR3 DNA reads TGTGCCACCAGCAGAGCCGGACTAGCGGTAAACATTCAGTACTTC. Residues: CATSRAGLAVNIQYF. The V call is TRBV15, the J call TRBJ2-4; 10 positions match TRBD2. V shed 1 base and J 6 bases; nucleotides not matched to a gene: 3. CDR1 is LNHNV and CDR2 is YYDKDF in the germline V gene (reference sequence). The CDR3 sequence is 15 residues long.

This chain links TRBV11-3 with TRBJ1-2; 9 bases fit TRBD1. This CDR3 is 16 amino acids long. The junction had 14 bases not matched to a gene; V was cut back by 5 bases and J by 7 bases. The germline V gene has CDR1 SGHNT and CDR2 YENEEA. Written as DNA, the CDR3 is TGTGCCAGCAGCCCTAGGAGGGACAGGGCGATTGGTGGCTACACCTTC. Residues: CASSPRRDRAIGGYTF. Full variable domain (missing parts from reference TRBV11-3 and TRBJ1-2): EAGVVQSPRYKIIEKKQPVAFWCNPISGHNTLYWYLQNLGQGPELLIRYENEEAVDDSQLPKDRFSAERLKGVDSTLKIQPAELGDSAVYLCASSPRRDRAIGGYTFGSGTRLTVV.

This clone was detected a few times. The chain joins TRBV30 to TRBJ1-1; D gene ambiguous. CDR3 size: 13 residues. Germline lookup yields CDR1 GTSNPN and CDR2 SVGIG (reference sequence). Trimming removed 1 base from V and 1 base from J, with 7 bases in between. CDR3 DNA: TGTGCCTGGAGTGGTACTGGGAACACTGAAGCTTTCTTT. Translation: CAWSGTGNTEAFF.

The J gene is TRBJ2-3, the V gene TRBV7-6; TRBD2 agrees at 7 bases. The CDR3 sequence is 13 residues long. From germline, CDR1 is SGHVS and CDR2 FNYEAQ. J lost 4 bases, V lost 3 bases, and 1 base had no gene match. This CDR3 reads CASSFGGSDTQYF. CDR3 DNA: TGTGCCAGCAGCTTCGGGGGGTCAGATACGCAGTATTTT.

The chain employs TRBV6-1 and TRBJ1-1; tentatively, D is TRBD1 (5 bases). CDR3 length: 15 residues. Germline V gives CDR1 MNHNS, CDR2 SASEGT. The germline V and J ends were trimmed by 1 base and 5 bases, with 14 bases remaining between them. In DNA form, the CDR3 reads TGTGCCAGCAGTGAAGTCGAAGGGGCAAGGACTGAAGCTTTCTTT. It specifies CASSEVEGARTEAFF.

The V call is TRBV6-1, the J call TRBJ2-3; 7 nucleotides agree with TRBD2. Per the germline V gene, CDR1 is MNHNS and CDR2 is SASEGT. The CDR3 loop spans 14 amino acids. The V gene end was trimmed by 6 bases and the J gene end by 1 base; junction bases not matched to a gene: 4. For the CDR3, the DNA is TGTGCCAGCAGCCCGCTAGCGGGCACAGATACGCAGTATTTT. Amino acids: CASSPLAGTDTQYF.

This chain joins TRBV7-2 and TRBJ1-2, with D tentatively TRBD1 (5 bases). The CDR3 extends over 15 amino acids. V gave up 5 bases and J gave up 1 base, with 14 bases separating them. Per germline, CDR1 SGHTA and CDR2 FQGNSA. CDR3 bases: TGTGCCAGCAGCCCGGGGCGGGAGATTAACTATGGCTACACCTTC. Protein: CASSPGREINYGYTF.

The chain uses TRBV7-7 and TRBJ2-5; 8 bases fit TRBD1. CDR1 and CDR2 (germline): SSHAT, FNYEAQ (reference sequence). Trimming removed 5 bases from V and 3 bases from J; junction bases left unmatched: 8. The CDR3 loop spans 15 amino acids. DNA of the CDR3: TGTGCCAGCAGCGCCGACAGGGGACTTAAAGAGACCCAGTACTTC. It specifies CASSADRGLKETQYF.

J is TRBJ1-4 and V is TRBV18, with no clear D. Trimming cost V 1 base and J 0 bases, with 9 bases left between them. Germline V gene sequence: CDR1 KGHSH, CDR2 LQKENI. CDR3 size: 16 residues. The CDR3 bases are TGTGCCAGCTCACCACGATGGGCCGCAACTAATGAAAAACTGTTTTTT. Its translation is CASSPRWAATNEKLFF.

CDR3 nucleotide sequence: TGTGCCAGTAGTATAGTGGGGACAGGTTCGATGGGCTACACCTTC. It translates to CASSIVGTGSMGYTF. The rearrangement links TRBV19 to TRBJ1-2; the match to TRBD1 covers 8 bases. J was trimmed by 8 bases and V by 1 base; bases with no gene match: 9. The CDR3 totals 15 residues. In germline, CDR1 is LNHDA, CDR2 SQIVND (reference sequence).